Listed below are T cell receptor beta chains from one sample, sequenced in a study of identifying expanded T cells in peripheral blood. Profiling relied on immunoSEQ multiplex PCR, and the TCRdb table lists in-frame clones only, not all of them. This sample has tens of thousands of clones, with approximately 91% found just once. The sample comprised blood. The receptors were sampled from a person aged 18 to 69 in good health. Each CDR3 is given with its conserved first and last residue. The order of the fields is J gene, V gene, clone size, D gene, CDR3 DNA, CDR3 protein. D genes are given only for firm matches. Clone size is shown for a subset of rows, as once, few, many or a class of expanded clone.

>TRBJ1-3|TRBV5-4|once|-
TGTGCCAGCAGCTTGGACGCAACCTCTGGAAACACCATATATTTT
CASSLDATSGNTIYF
>TRBJ1-6|TRBV27|-|-
TGTGCCAGCAGGGTCGGGGGTAATAATTCACCCCTCCACTTT
CASRVGGNNSPLHF
>TRBJ2-1|TRBV4-1|few|TRBD1
TGCGCCAGCAGCCAAGACCAGGGACAGGGCTTTCATGAGCAGTTCTTC
CASSQDQGQGFHEQFF
>TRBJ1-1|TRBV27|-|TRBD1
TGTGCCAGCAGTACCCGGACAGGTTTTGAAGCTTTCTTT
CASSTRTGFEAFF
>TRBJ1-2|TRBV28|-|-
TGTGCCAGCAGTTTCGGGGGGCCGGGTGGCTACACCTTC
CASSFGGPGGYTF
>TRBJ2-1|TRBV4-1|-|-
TGCGCCAGCAGCCTTAGAGGATTAGCGCTAAGCTCCTACAATGAGCAGTTCTTC
CASSLRGLALSSYNEQFF
>TRBJ2-7|TRBV2|-|TRBD1
TGTGCCAGCAGGCCTGACAGGGGGCTCTACGAGCAGTACTTC
CASRPDRGLYEQYF
>TRBJ1-3|TRBV9|-|-
TGTGCCAGCAGCGTAGGGGACTTCGGCTCTGGAAACACCATATATTTT
CASSVGDFGSGNTIYF
>TRBJ2-3|TRBV4-3|-|TRBD2
TGCGCCAGCAGCCAAGGGACTAGCGGGGGGGCAGGGACAGATACGCAGTATTTT
CASSQGTSGGAGTDTQYF
>TRBJ2-3|TRBV7-2|-|-
TGTGCCAGCAGCTTAGGTGGGGGGAACACAGATACGCAGTATTTT
CASSLGGGNTDTQYF
>TRBJ1-1|TRBV6-6|-|-
TGTGCCAGCAGTTACTTTAGGGACACCAACACTGAAGCTTTCTTT
CASSYFRDTNTEAFF
>TRBJ1-6|TRBV4-1|-|-
TGCGCCAGCAGCCAAGATCCCGGTTCACCCCTCCACTTT
CASSQDPGSPLHF
>TRBJ2-2|TRBV20-1|-|-
TGCAGTGCTAGAGGTCCCGGGGAGCTGTTTTTT
CSARGPGELFF
>TRBJ2-1|TRBV5-1|-|TRBD1
TGCGCCAGCAGCTTGAGTTCCGGGACAGGGATTGGGCAGTTCTTC
CASSLSSGTGIGQFF
>TRBJ2-7|TRBV28|-|-
TGTGCCAGCAGCAGGGACTCTAGGAGCTCCTACGAGCAGTACTTC
CASSRDSRSSYEQYF
>TRBJ1-2|TRBV10-3|-|-
TGTGCCATCAGTGAGTCGAGTGGCGGGGGTAACTATGGCTACACCTTC
CAISESSGGGNYGYTF
>TRBJ2-1|TRBV7-6|-|TRBD1
TGTGCCAGCAGCTTAGATGGGACAGGGGGGCAGTTCTTC
CASSLDGTGGQFF
>TRBJ2-3|TRBV6-6|-|-
TGTGCCAGCAGTTACTGGGAACTGCCCAATTCAGATACGCAGTATTTT
CASSYWELPNSDTQYF
>TRBJ1-2|TRBV30|-|TRBD1
TGTGCCTGGAGACAGGGGGGCTACTATGGCTACACCTTC
CAWRQGGYYGYTF
>TRBJ2-7|TRBV7-9|-|TRBD1
TGTGCCGAGACAGGGTCGGGCTACGAGCAGTACTTC
CAETGSGYEQYF
>TRBJ1-2|TRBV6-5|-|-
TGTGCCAGCAGTTACGGTGCCAGCCTCAACTATGGCTACACCTTC
CASSYGASLNYGYTF
>TRBJ1-6|TRBV14|-|-
TGTGCCAGCAGCCAAGAACGGGGGTCACCCCTCCACTTT
CASSQERGSPLHF
>TRBJ2-7|TRBV18|-|TRBD1
TGTGCCAGCTCACCGAGACAGGGTTTCTCATCCTCCTACGAGCAGTACTTC
CASSPRQGFSSSYEQYF
>TRBJ2-3|TRBV28|-|TRBD2
TGTGCCAGCAGTTTAGCGGGAGGTAGAACAGATACGCAGTATTTT
CASSLAGGRTDTQYF